The clone carrying this T cell receptor beta chain was observed a few times. What it recognizes is unknown. Per germline, CDR1 KGHSH and CDR2 LQKENI. The CDR3 spans 15 residues. With 6 bases removed from V and 0 bases from J, the gap between germline ends came to 9 bases. Each donor gave one heparinised blood draw averaging around 120 mL. Purities in excess of 95% were seen in all sorted populations. The source of the sample is a study of beta chain features in type 1 diabetes. Study results and caveats: Shorter TCRB CDR3s, moderately but significantly so, were found in Type 1 diabetes patients in all four CD4+ subsets.

The investigators reverse transcribed all of the isolated RNA, so they sequenced expressed TCRB transcripts. Method: immunoSEQ multiplex PCR; TCRdb's copy keeps in-frame clones and lacks some. Of about 170,000 clones in the sample, approximately 7.8% are singletons; the top ten hold approximately 1%. This clonotype was sampled from a woman between 40 and 50 years old with type 1 diabetes. Sequencing used central memory CD4+ T cells from blood. V is TRBV18 and J is TRBJ2-6; no reliable D call. This chain's CDR3 is CASSSSTSGANVLTF. CDR3 DNA sequence: TGTGCCAGCTCCTCATCTACCTCTGGGGCCAACGTCCTGACTTTC.